What follows describes a single T cell receptor (beta chain). With a J-beta primer mix and a sample-barcoded 5' primer, a second PCR ran about 6 to 11 cycles. Every molecule of cDNA carried a tag from a template-switch adaptor with 12 random nucleotides. From the 5' RACE reads, TCRdb called clonotypes with MiXCR, one entry per CDR3 protein. This sample has about 750,000 distinct CDR3 sequences, with about 53% found just once. The data belong to a study of blood T cells in healthy people across ages. No fewer than 7 million PBMCs went into each sample. The CDR3 is 16 amino acids. CDR1 and CDR2 (germline): PRHDT, FYEKMQ (reference sequence). Between the trimmed V and J ends, which lost 5 bases and 0 bases, there was a span of 17 bases.

The receptor was derived from an elderly man in good health. The V gene is TRBV13, the J gene TRBJ2-7; D is unclear. The specimen was blood. The CDR3: CASSRSRVSGSYEQYF. The CDR3 nucleotides are TGTGCCAGCAGCAGAAGTCGGGTTTCCGGCTCCTACGAGCAGTACTTC. The full variable domain, with the rest looked up from reference TRBV13 and TRBJ2-7, is AAGVIQSPRHLIKEKRETATLKCYPIPRHDTVYWYQQGPGQDPQFLISFYEKMQSDKGSIPDRFSAQQFSDYHSELNMSSLELGDSALYFCASSRSRVSGSYEQYFGPGTRLTVT.